This TCR beta chain appears in the sequencing data of a study of T cells after yellow fever vaccination. About this clonotype itself: Its antigen is not known.

Study results and caveats: A minor fraction of clonotypes spanned both CD4 and CD8 compartments. Peak timing came faster in the weaker secondary response, day 5 versus 15.

TCRdb fed the 5' RACE reads into MiXCR, producing one record per CDR3 protein. The table records under 700,000 distinct CDR3 sequences, 17% of them present only once. The CDR3 loop spans 12 amino acids. The germline V and J ends were trimmed by 5 bases and 6 bases, with 8 bases remaining between them. The sequence was obtained from a man between 18 and 35 years old who received the YFV17D yellow fever vaccine. The chain combines TRBV12-3 or TRBV12-4 with TRBJ1-5; D remains ambiguous. The sequencing here drew on PBMCs, taken roughly 5 days after the first yellow fever vaccination. CDR3 DNA: TGTGCCAGCAGTCTCTCCCTTCAGCCCCAGCATTTT. Translation gives CASSLSLQPQHF.